This TCR beta chain was sequenced in a study of CXCR4 blockade with PD-1 therapy in pancreatic cancer (dated by TCRdb to the late 2010s). As for the study more broadly: The study analyzed resected pancreatic ductal adenocarcinoma using both multiplex immunohistochemistry and TCRbeta immunosequencing, alongside ex vivo slice culture that tested PD-1 and CXCR4 blockade. To look at intratumoral heterogeneity, the researchers TCR-sequenced two geographically distinct regions from each of 6 tumors.

The germline V gene (reference sequence) supplies CDR1 LNHDA and CDR2 SQIVND. The cysteine opens and the phenylalanine closes a CDR3 of 14 amino acids. The DNA shown is the 42-base CDR3, in frame from base 1. V is clipped by 3 bases and J by 4 bases, and the sequence between their germline boundaries is 12 bases long. The archived tumor blocks came from patients who had not received neoadjuvant therapy before resection. In the preserved-tissue arm of the study, roughly 33 surgical resection samples from roughly 24 previously untreated pancreatic ductal adenocarcinoma patients were used. DNA for the resection arm was extracted from ten 5-micron curls of FFPE tumor cut next to the multiplex immunohistochemistry slide. The paper as a whole reports these results and caveats: A strong correlation was found between the frequency of an amino acid clone and the number of distinct nucleotide rearrangements encoding that clone, which suggests convergent selection driven by common tumor antigens. Although tumors showed clonal expansion, with a mean productive clonality of 0.14 compared with 0.05 in healthy blood, clonality was not correlated with survival. Only TCRbeta chains were sequenced, so true antigen-specificity overlap of convergent dominant clones remained unconfirmed pending paired alpha-beta single-cell sequencing.

The immunoSEQ Assay at Adaptive Biotechnologies was used to immunosequence TCRbeta CDR3 regions from the extracted DNA. On the authors' methods: To measure the absolute abundance of each unique TCRbeta CDR3, the sequences were collapsed and filtered. Clonality, calculated using only productive in-frame rearrangements, was defined as 1 minus Pielou's evenness. Regional overlap tracked the top 100 nucleotide rearrangements across paired samples, with Morisita index comparing paired versus unrelated samples. Convergence of nucleotide rearrangements onto identical amino acid sequences was assessed with the immunoSEQ Rearrangement Details tool. TCRdb carries this immuneACCESS record with in-frame sequences only. Its versions omit some clonotypes, under half of them owing to an unresolved V gene in the studies checked, with the rest unexplained. V and J calls and clone size are copied from that table; D and trimming were computed from the DNA. The sample yields approximately 8,900 clones; around 53% were counted once. Approximately 7.8% of the sample lies in the top ten.

For this clone: Its antigen remains undetermined. Base qualities are not at hand, and no much larger clone is one base apart.

Sequenced sample: tumor tissue. The chain was built from TRBV19 and TRBJ2-5, with no confidently assigned D gene. This sequence was found in a human donor with pancreatic ductal adenocarcinoma. Here the CDR3 is given as CASSIRLWGETQYF. The nucleotide sequence reads as follows: TGTGCCAGTAGTATTCGCCTTTGGGGAGAGACCCAGTACTTC.